At least ten counts were recorded for the clone carrying this TCR beta chain. TCRdb redid the calling of the reads with MiXCR, one entry per CDR3 protein. In the table there are roughly 640,000 distinct CDR3 sequences, 20% to 30% of which are singletons. These data originate in a study of T cell repertoires in cytomegalovirus infection. The CDR3 is made up of 14 amino acids. In germline, CDR1 is SGHTA, CDR2 FQGTGA. Losses at the gene ends were 4 bases for V and 6 bases for J; bases not matched to a gene: 6. The sequenced material came from CD8+ T cells from PBMCs. The receptor was derived from a human donor in good health (CMV status not recorded). Some clones in this sample may be carry-over from other donors' samples. The rearrangement joins TRBV7-3 to TRBJ2-1; 7 nucleotides align to TRBD1. The CDR3, as DNA: TGTGCCAGCAGCTCGAACAGGGGACCCAATGAGCAGTTCTTC. This codes for CASSSNRGPNEQFF.